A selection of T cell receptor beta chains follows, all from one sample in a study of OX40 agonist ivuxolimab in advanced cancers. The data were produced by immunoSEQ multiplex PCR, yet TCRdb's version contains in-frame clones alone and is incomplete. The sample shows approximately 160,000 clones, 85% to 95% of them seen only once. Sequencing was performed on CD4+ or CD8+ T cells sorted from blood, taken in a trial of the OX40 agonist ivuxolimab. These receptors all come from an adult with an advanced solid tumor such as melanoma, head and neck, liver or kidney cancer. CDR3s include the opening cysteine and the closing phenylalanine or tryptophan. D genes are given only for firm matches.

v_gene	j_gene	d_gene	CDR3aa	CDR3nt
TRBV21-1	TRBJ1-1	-	CASSKGGRVRMNTEAFF	TGTGCCAGCAGCAAAGGGGGCAGGGTCCGGATGAACACTGAAGCTTTCTTT
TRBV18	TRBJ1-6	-	CASSPDRVFNSPLHF	TGTGCCAGCTCACCTGACCGGGTTTTTAATTCACCCCTCCACTTT
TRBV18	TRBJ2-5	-	CASSPPSVRETQYF	TGTGCCAGCTCACCACCGAGTGTGCGGGAGACCCAGTACTTC
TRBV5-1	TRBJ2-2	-	CASSSLGGPPGELFF	TGCGCCAGCAGCTCATTGGGGGGCCCCCCCGGGGAGCTGTTTTTT
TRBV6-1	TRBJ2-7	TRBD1	CASTIGTGLYEQYF	TGTGCCAGCACAATTGGGACAGGCCTCTACGAGCAGTACTTC
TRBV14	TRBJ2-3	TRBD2	CASSHRKGLAATDTQYF	TGTGCCAGCAGCCACCGAAAGGGACTAGCGGCTACAGATACGCAGTATTTT
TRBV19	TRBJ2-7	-	CASGPTGTSYEQYF	TGTGCCAGTGGCCCTACAGGGACCTCCTACGAGCAGTACTTC
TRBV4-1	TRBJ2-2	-	CASSQEIRVPGELFF	TGCGCCAGCAGCCAAGAGATACGGGTTCCCGGGGAGCTGTTTTTT
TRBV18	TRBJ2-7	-	CASSSRTDTYEQYF	TGTGCCAGCTCATCAAGGACAGATACCTACGAGCAGTACTTC
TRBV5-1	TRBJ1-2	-	CASSLGSEGYGYTF	TGCGCCAGCAGCTTGGGTTCGGAGGGCTATGGCTACACCTTC